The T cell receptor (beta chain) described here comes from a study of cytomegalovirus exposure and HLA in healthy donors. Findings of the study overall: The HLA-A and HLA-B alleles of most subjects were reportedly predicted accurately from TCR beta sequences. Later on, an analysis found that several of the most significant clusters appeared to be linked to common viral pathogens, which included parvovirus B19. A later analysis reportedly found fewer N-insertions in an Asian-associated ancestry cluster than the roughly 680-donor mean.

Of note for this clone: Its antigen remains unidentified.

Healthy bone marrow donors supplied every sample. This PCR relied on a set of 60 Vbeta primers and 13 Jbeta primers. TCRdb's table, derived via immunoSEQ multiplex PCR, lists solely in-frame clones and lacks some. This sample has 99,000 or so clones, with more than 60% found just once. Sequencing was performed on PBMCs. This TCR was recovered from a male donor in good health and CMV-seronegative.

CDR3 sequence (DNA): TGTGCCAGCAGCTTGGTCCGGGACAGGGATGAAGGCGAGTACTTC. It encodes CASSLVRDRDEGEYF. The chain links TRBV5-4 to TRBJ2-5, with 9 bases aligning to TRBD1. This CDR3 contains 15 residues. J gave up 12 bases and V 0 bases, and 12 bases lay outside the gene matches. Per the germline V gene, CDR1 is SGHNT and CDR2 is YYREEE (reference sequence).